This TCR beta chain derives from a study of cytomegalovirus exposure and HLA in healthy donors. Whole-study context: A subsequent analysis stated that the 110 or so validation repertoires were run on the same platform as the roughly 670 first-cohort repertoires.

General study findings and limits: Clusters of TCRs from the first cohort tended to co-occur in the roughly 120 validation repertoires (as a later analysis found). It was reported that the classifier diagnosed cytomegalovirus status with high specificity and sensitivity in both the original and validation cohorts.

Separation from the approximately 710-subject first cohort characterized the 120-subject validation cohort, to which the donors belonged. Turning to this clone: Its target is not known.

The length of the CDR3 is 13 residues. The germline V gene encodes CDR1 ENHRY and CDR2 SYGVKD. V shed 7 bases and J 5 bases; nucleotides not matched to a gene: 3. This table comes from immunoSEQ multiplex PCR, and its TCRdb copy is limited to in-frame clones, with some not included. This sample yields hundreds of thousands of clones, of which just over 85% are seen a single time; approximately 0.8% belongs to the top ten. The receptor was isolated from a woman aged 18-35 years in good health and CMV-seronegative. The sequencing input was PBMCs. This chain connects TRBV10-3 to TRBJ2-1, with 9 bases fitting TRBD2. DNA of the CDR3: TGTGCCATCATGGCGGGAGGGGACAATGAGCAGTTCTTC. It yields the protein CAIMAGGDNEQFF.